This TCR beta chain is drawn from a study of Ad26.COV2.S vaccination and SARS-CoV-2 variants. Across the study: Participants got Ad26.COV2.S intramuscularly, once or twice 56 days apart.

Trimming removed 5 bases from V and 5 bases from J, with 15 bases in between. The length of the CDR3 is 14 residues. Germline-derived CDR1 and CDR2 are SEHNR and FQNEAQ (reference sequence). Broader study findings: Quantification of TCR breadth and depth may have yielded underestimates of total T cell responses.

Measured with immunoSEQ multiplex PCR; TCRdb has only the in-frame clones, and not every one. The profile shows 300,000 to 400,000 clones, 80% to 90% of them singletons. As to treatment: approximately 18 received Ad26.COV2.S at low or high dose, single or two shots; roughly 5 received placebo; per-sample allocation not given. The study sampled participants on day 63 after the first vaccine or placebo injection. Expressing Wuhan-strain SARS-CoV-2 spike, an Ad26 vector served as the vaccine. A remark on this clone: Its antigen is not identified.

The source was peripheral blood, collected in a trial of Ad26.COV2.S vaccine versus placebo. This sequence was found in a person between 18 and 60 years old who received the Ad26.COV2.S COVID-19 vaccine or a placebo. The chain joins TRBV7-9 to TRBJ1-1; possibly TRBD1 for D (5 bases). The DNA for the CDR3 is TGTGCCAGCAGCCCACCCGGGGGTGTTACTGAAGCTTTCTTT. Its protein product is CASSPPGGVTEAFF. Supplemented by reference TRBV7-9 and TRBJ1-1, the full variable domain reads DTGVSQNPRHKITKRGQNVTFRCDPISEHNRLYWYRQTLGQGPEFLTYFQNEAQLEKSRLLSDRFSAERPKGSFSTLEIQRTEQGDSAMYLCASSPPGGVTEAFFGQGTRLTVV.